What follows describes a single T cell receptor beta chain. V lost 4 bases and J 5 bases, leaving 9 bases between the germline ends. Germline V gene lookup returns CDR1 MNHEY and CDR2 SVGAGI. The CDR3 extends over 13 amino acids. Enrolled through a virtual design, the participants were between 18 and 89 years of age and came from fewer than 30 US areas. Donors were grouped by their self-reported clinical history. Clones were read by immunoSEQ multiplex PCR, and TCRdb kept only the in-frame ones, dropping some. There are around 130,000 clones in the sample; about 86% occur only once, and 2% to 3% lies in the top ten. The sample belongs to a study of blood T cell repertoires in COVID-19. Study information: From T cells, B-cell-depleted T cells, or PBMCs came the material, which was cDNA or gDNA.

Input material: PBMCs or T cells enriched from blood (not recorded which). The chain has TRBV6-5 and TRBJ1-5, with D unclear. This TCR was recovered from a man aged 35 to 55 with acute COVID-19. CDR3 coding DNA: TGTGCCAGCAGTTCACTAAAAGATCAGCCCCAGCATTTT. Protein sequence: CASSSLKDQPQHF.